Listed below are T cell receptor beta chains from one sample, sequenced in a study of beta chain features in type 1 diabetes. Some clones are missing from TCRdb's copy, which holds only in-frame ones; the method was immunoSEQ multiplex PCR. Of more than 300,000 clones listed, roughly an eighth were seen once; the top ten hold 0.0085% to 0.012%. Sample: naive CD4+ T cells from blood. The source of these receptors is a woman aged 18-29 years with type 1 diabetes. The CDR3 runs from the conserved cysteine through the conserved F or W. Each record gives: clone size, J gene, V gene, CDR3 length, D gene, CDR3 protein, CDR3 DNA. D genes are given only for firm matches. Some rows mark clone size as missing; the rest say once, few, many or name a class of expanded clone.

>.|TRBJ1-2|TRBV5-4|15|.
CASSTGQLSNYGYTF
TGTGCCAGCAGCACAGGACAGTTATCTAACTATGGCTACACCTTC
>.|TRBJ1-2|TRBV25-1|12|.
CASRGGNYGYTF
TGTGCCAGCAGAGGCGGCAACTATGGCTACACCTTC
>.|TRBJ2-4|TRBV5-1|14|.
CASSPTVAKNIQYF
TGCGCCAGCAGCCCGACAGTAGCCAAAAACATTCAGTACTTC
>.|TRBJ2-7|TRBV5-1|12|.
CASSLGAYEQYF
TGCGCCAGCAGCTTGGGAGCCTACGAGCAGTACTTC
>.|TRBJ1-4|TRBV6-6|15|TRBD1
CASSFPGQGNEKLFF
TGTGCCAGCAGCTTTCCGGGACAGGGGAATGAAAAACTGTTTTTT
>.|TRBJ2-7|TRBV14|14|TRBD1
CASSIRQGASEQYF
TGTGCCAGCAGTATAAGACAGGGGGCTTCCGAGCAGTACTTC
>few|TRBJ2-7|TRBV20-1|10|.
CSALSGVQYF
TGCAGTGCACTATCAGGGGTGCAGTACTTC
>few|TRBJ2-3|TRBV15|14|.
CATSRRTATDTQYF
TGTGCCACCAGCAGGCGGACAGCCACAGATACGCAGTATTTT
>.|TRBJ2-7|TRBV11-2|15|.
CASSGKQGNAYEQYF
TGTGCCAGCAGCGGGAAACAGGGTAACGCCTACGAGCAGTACTTC
>.|TRBJ2-7|TRBV7-2|12|.
CASSPNRTVAYF
TGTGCCAGCAGCCCAAATCGGACAGTAGCATACTTC
>few|TRBJ2-3|TRBV29-1|13|.
CSVEDLRAGTQYF
TGCAGCGTTGAAGATCTCAGGGCAGGGACGCAGTATTTT
>.|TRBJ1-6|TRBV30|10|.
CACADSPLHF
TGTGCCTGCGCGGATTCACCCCTCCACTTT
>few|TRBJ2-7|TRBV21-1|15|.
CASRPDRAPAYEQYF
TGTGCCAGCAGGCCCGACAGAGCCCCCGCCTACGAGCAGTACTTC
>few|TRBJ2-5|TRBV10-3|15|.
CAISRSLTGQETQYF
TGTGCCATCTCGAGGTCTTTGACAGGCCAAGAGACCCAGTACTTC
>.|TRBJ1-4|TRBV30|13|.
CACDRDQGEKLFF
TGTGCCTGTGACCGGGACCAGGGGGAAAAACTGTTTTTT
>few|TRBJ2-2|TRBV4-2|15|.
CASSQVGGYAGELFF
TGTGCCAGCAGCCAAGTAGGCGGGTACGCCGGGGAGCTGTTTTTT
>.|TRBJ2-7|TRBV10-3|15|.
CAISESLDRGNEQYF
TGTGCCATCAGTGAGTCCTTGGACAGAGGGAACGAGCAGTACTTC
>few|TRBJ2-1|TRBV29-1|16|TRBD1
CSVDGLGAGGWNEQFF
TGCAGCGTTGACGGGCTGGGGGCAGGGGGCTGGAATGAGCAGTTCTTC
>.|TRBJ2-5|TRBV7-2|13|.
CASSFGGTETQYF
TGTGCCAGCAGCTTCGGGGGTACGGAGACCCAGTACTTC
>.|TRBJ2-7|TRBV30|14|.
CAWSGAGTRYEQYF
TGTGCCTGGAGTGGTGCGGGAACAAGATACGAGCAGTACTTC
>few|TRBJ2-3|TRBV7-9|14|.
CASLWAGSTDTQYF
TGTGCCTCACTCTGGGCGGGAAGCACAGATACGCAGTATTTT
>.|TRBJ2-1|TRBV29-1|13|.
CSVGERVYNEQFF
TGCAGCGTGGGAGAGCGCGTCTACAATGAGCAGTTCTTC
>few|TRBJ1-1|TRBV15|15|TRBD1
CATSRPTGGRTEAFF
TGTGCCACCAGCAGACCTACAGGGGGCCGCACTGAAGCTTTCTTT
>.|TRBJ2-5|TRBV5-1|14|.
CASSLAQGGEIQYF
TGCGCCAGCAGCTTGGCTCAAGGAGGGGAGATCCAGTACTTC